This record concerns one TCR beta chain sequence. This clonotype was seen repeatedly, ten times or more. Its antigen is currently not known. Per-base quality was not reported, and no clone a single base away is much larger than it. This sample stems from a study of low-dose radiotherapy and immunotherapy resistance in tumors (dated by TCRdb to between 2022 and 2023). Broadly, across the study: Cohort 1 received 0.5 Gy per fraction every 2 weeks, with a prescribed total PTV dose of 6.5 Gy. For Cohort 2, the dose was 1 Gy per fraction given every two weeks, adding up to 13 Gy in total across 26 weeks. Patients were given nivolumab as a 240 mg flat dose every two weeks and ipilimumab at 1 mg/kg every six weeks, with both drugs delivered intravenously. Cyclophosphamide 200 mg/m2 was given intravenously every two weeks, one day before each radiation and immunotherapy administration. Patients took aspirin 300 mg orally once daily for four cycles, starting on cycle 1 day 1. No randomization into treatment groups was done for the people taking part in the trial. Eight patients were included in the translational analysis, namely three from the first dose cohort plus the first five from the second dose cohort.

Read against the paper, the sample's time point label means: before trial treatment. The donors took part in RACIN, a single-arm, phase I, dose-escalation trial that combined nivolumab, ipilimumab, aspirin, low-dose cyclophosphamide and low-dose radiotherapy. Patients with advanced, TIL-negative solid tumors were considered eligible. V loses 0 bases of germline sequence and J loses 3 bases, and the interval between the two ends is 13 bases. Counted from cysteine to phenylalanine, this CDR3 has 16 amino acids. The sequence is cut down to CDR3 DNA, 48 bases in frame from base 1. The germline V gene supplies CDR1 SGHRS and CDR2 YFSETQ. TCRdb records Illumina HiSeq 2500 as the sequencer. Superscript III and a set of TRAV- and TRBV-specific primers were used to synthesize first-strand cDNA, so that both TCRalpha and TCRbeta chains were covered. A roughly 20-cycle PCR with Phusion amplified the TCRs, pairing a constant-region primer with the adapter that was attached to the V primers. Amplification of the isolated mRNA was done with the MessageAmp II aRNA Amplification Kit, which involved a roughly 15-hour in vitro transcription at 37 degrees C. The Dynabeads mRNA DIRECT Purification Kit was used to isolate mRNA for TCR sequencing. Indexed Illumina adapters were added in a second Phusion PCR of roughly 26 cycles, after which AMPure XP beads were used to purify the products. Concerning the study's data processing: Using custom Perl scripts, TCR sequences encoding the same protein were pooled, out-of-frame sequences were removed, and the abundance of each clonotype was computed. Any TCR sequence backed by just one read was left out of the analysis. Shannon entropy, Gini index, clonality, richness, and the frequency of TCRs shared between repertoires were included as repertoire metrics. TCRdb redid the processing of the public reads, applying fastp at Q25 and MiXCR, and retained in-frame beta chains. Here each entry gathers all rows of one CDR3 protein and keeps the most common genes and DNA. It is TCRdb's table, rather than the study itself, that gives the V and J calls and clone size. In all, the sample holds 35,000 to 45,000 distinct CDR3 sequences, and about 28% of those were seen once. The ten most abundant clones make up around 3.5% of the sample.

The receptor's source is a male donor with gallbladder cancer. The chain joins TRBV5-1 to TRBJ1-3, with no confidently assigned D gene. Sample: PBMCs, taken before treatment. The sequence in DNA is TGCGCCAGCAGCTTGGCCGGGATGACCGGTGGAAACACCATATATTTT. The encoded protein is CASSLAGMTGGNTIYF.